The 18 T cell receptor beta chains below come from one sample, sequenced in a study of tissue T cells after allogeneic stem cell transplantation. Time point of the sample: mouse harvest day 7 after allogeneic transplant. Each mouse received 10^7 T-cell-depleted marrow cells plus 10^6 splenic CD5+ T cells by tail vein. Measured with immunoSEQ multiplex PCR; TCRdb has only the in-frame clones, and not every one. The sample gives roughly 5,300 clones, roughly half of which show up once; 9% is in the top ten. Material for sequencing was gut tissue. The source of these receptors is a female BALB/c mouse given C57BL/6 T cells with graft-versus-host disease after an allogeneic hematopoietic cell transplant.

A word on this clone: Mouse gene names apply. Sequencing ends 1 residue short of the CDR3 end; the germline J gene provides the rest. The chain couples TRBV12-1 to TRBJ2-4; 8 bases map to TRBD2. After removal of 4 bases from V and 5 bases from J, the junction contained 4 bases not matched to a gene. Per germline, CDR1 SGHSN and CDR2 HYEKVE. This CDR3 has 13 amino acids. The CDR3 loop reads CASSRLGRNTLYF. CDR3 DNA, as far as it was read: TGTGCCAGCTCGAGACTGGGGAGAAACACCTTGTAC. Together with reference TRBV12-1 and TRBJ2-4, the CDR3 gives the full variable domain: DSGVVQSPRHIIKEKGGRSVLTCIPISGHSNVVWYQQTLGKELKFLIQHYEKVERDKGFLPSRFSVQQFDDYHSEMNMSALELEDSAMYFCASSRLGRNTLYFGAGTRLSVL.

To note about this clone: The genes are named according to mouse. Partial CDR3 DNA: TGTGCCAGCAGCCGGACAGAAAACACAGAAGTCTTC. Its protein is CASSRTENTEVF. The CDR3 as a whole reads CASSRTENTEVFF. The chain employs TRBV26 and TRBJ1-1; a possible D gene is TRBD1 (6 bases). The read ends 1 residue shy of where the CDR3 ends; the end is completed using the germline J gene. Germline CDR1 is KGHPV and CDR2 is FQNQEV (reference sequence). V lost 6 bases to trimming and J lost 1 base, with 9 bases between them. This CDR3 has 13 amino acids.

Turning to this clone: Gene names denote mouse genes. The read gets to within 1 residue of the CDR3 end, and the germline J gene fills in the rest. The V call is TRBV3, the J call TRBJ1-4; TRBD1 matches 9 bases. The CDR3 sequence is 15 residues long. CDR1 is SNHLY, CDR2 FYNGKV, per germline (reference sequence). Trimming took 3 bases from V and 7 from J; bases not matched to a gene: 6. CDR3 in amino acids: CASSFGTGRGERLFF. The covered CDR3 bases are TGTGCCAGCAGCTTTGGGACAGGGAGAGGCGAAAGATTATTT.

Concerning this clone itself: Each gene name is a mouse one. The read finishes 1 residue shy of the CDR3 end, and the germline J gene is used to complete it. The chain couples TRBV26 to TRBJ1-4; D ambiguous. The CDR3 runs to 13 residues. Trimming removed 7 bases from V and 8 bases from J, with 14 bases in between. CDR1 is KGHPV, CDR2 FQNQEV, per germline (reference sequence). The DNA read from the CDR3 is TGTGCCAGCACCCTGGGCGCGAGGGAAAGATTATTT. Its translation: CASTLGARERLF. The full CDR3 sequence reads CASTLGARERLFF.

This clone has just a few counts. These gene names are mouse names. The observed sequence ends 1 residue before the CDR3 terminus, with the missing tail filled in from the germline J gene. The genes are TRBV13-3 and TRBJ2-1; the match to TRBD2 covers 9 bases. Unmatched junction bases numbered 1, after V lost 0 bases and J lost 3 bases. Germline V gene lookup returns CDR1 NNHDY and CDR2 SYVADS. This CDR3 is 15 amino acids long. The CDR3 DNA, read in part, is TGTGCCAGCAGTGATGGGACTGGGGTCTATGCTGAGCAGTTC. This sequence encodes CASSDGTGVYAEQF. The CDR3 in full is CASSDGTGVYAEQFF.

On this clone itself: Here the gene names and germline are mouse. The CDR3 is cut off 1 residue early in the read; its end comes from the germline J gene. The chain recombines TRBV2 with TRBJ1-1; 10 bases match TRBD1. The junction had 6 bases not matched to a gene; V was cut back by 5 bases and J by 3 bases. The CDR3 runs 15 residues. Germline V CDR1 and CDR2: LGHNA, YSYQKL. The covered CDR3 bases are TGTGCCAGCAGCACCCCCGGGACAGGGGACACAGAAGTCTTC. This gives the protein CASSTPGTGDTEVF. In full, the CDR3 reads CASSTPGTGDTEVFF.

As concerns this clone: Mouse germline and gene names are used. The CDR3 extends 1 residue past the end of the read, so its final part is completed from the germline J gene. This chain links TRBV26 with TRBJ2-1; 8 bases fit TRBD2. The CDR3 sequence is 15 residues long. Per the germline V gene, CDR1 is KGHPV and CDR2 is FQNQEV (reference sequence). Trimming took 4 bases from V and 2 from J; bases not matched to a gene: 4. The CDR3 bases that were read are TGTGCCAGCAGTCCTTCTGGGGGGCACTATGCTGAGCAGTTC. The encoded protein is CASSPSGGHYAEQF. The complete CDR3 sequence is CASSPSGGHYAEQFF.

Concerning this clone itself: Germline and genes: mouse. The read terminates 1 residue ahead of where the CDR3 ends, so the germline J gene completes it. The chain has TRBV3 and TRBJ2-7; no definite D call. V was shortened by 4 bases and J by 4 bases, with 11 bases between the two germline ends. CDR3 length: 13 amino acids. The germline gives CDR1 SNHLY, CDR2 FYNGKV (reference sequence). The CDR3 bases that were read are TGTGCCAGCAGCTCACCGACAACATATGAACAGTAC. It yields the protein CASSSPTTYEQY. The full-length CDR3 reads as CASSSPTTYEQYF.

In regard to this clone: Each gene name is a mouse one. The read ends 1 residue shy of where the CDR3 ends; the end is completed using the germline J gene. The chain couples TRBV16 to TRBJ2-5; TRBD2 matches 13 bases. Germline-derived CDR1 and CDR2 are SGHSA and FRNQAP. This CDR3 has 15 residues. V shed 3 bases, J shed 5 bases, and the junction held 2 bases outside the gene matches. CDR3 sequence reads: CASSFGLGGRDTQYF. The CDR3 bases that were read are TGTGCAAGCAGCTTTGGACTGGGGGGGCGAGACACCCAGTAC.

This clone was detected only a few times. The genes are named according to mouse. The read terminates 1 residue before the CDR3 end, so the remaining end is supplied by the germline J gene. This chain uses TRBV3 with TRBJ1-4, with 10 bases lining up with TRBD1. Germline CDR1 and CDR2: SNHLY and FYNGKV (reference sequence). The CDR3 contains 15 residues. V lost 5 bases and J lost 4; bases outside the gene matches: 4. The CDR3 sequence: CASSPGQGGNERLFF. CDR3 DNA, as far as it was read: TGTGCCAGCAGCCCAGGACAGGGGGGCAACGAAAGATTATTT. The entire variable domain, with the rest obtained from reference TRBV3 and TRBJ1-4, is as follows: GPKVLQIPSHQIIDMGQMVTLNCDPVSNHLYFYWYKQILGQQMEFLVNFYNGKVMEKSKLFKDQFSVERPDGSYFTLKIQPTALEDSAVYFCASSPGQGGNERLFFGHGTKLSVL.

Comments on this clone: The genes and germline here are from mouse. The observed sequence ends 1 residue before the CDR3 terminus, with the missing tail filled in from the germline J gene. The chain has TRBV19 and TRBJ1-1, with 7 bases aligning to TRBD1. The V and J ends lost 2 bases and 8 bases, in that order; junction bases with no gene match: 3. The CDR3 loop spans 12 amino acids. Germline values: CDR1 FNHDT, CDR2 SITEND (reference sequence). The sequenced CDR3 bases are TGTGCCAGCAGTATCCAGACAGGGGAAGTCTTC. It yields the protein CASSIQTGEVF. From start to end, the CDR3 is CASSIQTGEVFF.

This clone was detected only once. The gene names here belong to mouse. The read is 1 residue too short to cover the CDR3 end, so that end is filled in from the germline J gene. The J gene is TRBJ1-5, the V gene TRBV26, with TRBD1 matching over 8 bases. This CDR3 is built from 14 residues. V dropped 2 bases and J dropped 6; count of bases not matched to a gene: 3. Germline V gene lookup returns CDR1 KGHPV and CDR2 FQNQEV (reference sequence). Partial CDR3 DNA: TGTGCCAGCAGTCTGGACAGGGGCGGCCAGGCTCCGCTT. This translates into CASSLDRGGQAPL. The entire CDR3 is CASSLDRGGQAPLF.

There are a few counts of this clone. Mouse germline and gene names are used. CDR3 in amino acids: CASSQGTGFSGNTLYF. The covered CDR3 bases are TGTGCCAGCTCCCAGGGGACAGGTTTTTCTGGAAATACGCTCTAT. The chain couples TRBV12-1 to TRBJ1-3; 8 bases are a match to TRBD1. The CDR3 end falls 1 residue outside the read, so it is completed with the germline J gene. Germline V gene sequence: CDR1 SGHSN, CDR2 HYEKVE. Trimming took 4 bases from V and 0 from J; bases not matched to a gene: 7. The CDR3 runs 16 residues.

Of note for this clone: Genes and germline come from the mouse. The read finishes 1 residue shy of the CDR3 end, and the germline J gene is used to complete it. This sequence joins TRBV26 and TRBJ1-2, with a possible D match to TRBD1 (6 bases). Germline V gene lookup returns CDR1 KGHPV and CDR2 FQNQEV (reference sequence). CDR3 size: 14 residues. V was trimmed by 3 bases and J by 2 bases, leaving 10 bases between them. The covered CDR3 bases are TGTGCCAGCAGTCTTGGCAGGGGCAACTCCGACTACACC. Residues: CASSLGRGNSDYT. The full-length CDR3 reads as CASSLGRGNSDYTF.

With regard to this clone: Mouse names are used for the genes. The CDR3 is cut off 1 residue early in the read; its end comes from the germline J gene. The chain recombines TRBV13-3 with TRBJ2-5, with unresolved D. Looked up from germline, CDR1 is NNHDY and CDR2 is SYVADS. V lost 4 bases and J lost 0, with 3 bases in between. This CDR3 contains 12 residues. Partial CDR3 DNA: TGTGCCAGCAGTCCCAACCAAGACACCCAGTAC. Translating it yields CASSPNQDTQY. In full, the CDR3 reads CASSPNQDTQYF.

On this clone: The germline and genes are mouse ones. The missing CDR3 end, 1 residue past where the read stops, is filled in from the germline J gene. This chain joins TRBV13-3 and TRBJ2-4; perhaps TRBD2 as D (5 bases). The germline V and J ends were trimmed by 3 bases and 0 bases, with 5 bases remaining between them. Germline CDR1 reads NNHDY; CDR2 reads SYVADS. This CDR3 is 13 amino acids long. CDR3 DNA (partial): TGTGCCAGCAGTGGGACTAGTCAAAACACCTTGTAC. It is translated as CASSGTSQNTLY. The entire CDR3 reads CASSGTSQNTLYF.

This clone turned up a few times. Mouse germline and gene names are used. The sequenced fragment ends 1 residue before the CDR3 boundary, so the rest is inferred from the germline J gene. The chain combines TRBV23 with TRBJ2-5; TRBD1 was called by the table and not checked on the DNA. This CDR3 is built from 14 residues. CDR1 KGHTA and CDR2 FQNQQP come from the germline V gene. CDR3: CSSSQTINQDTQYF. The sequenced CDR3 bases are TGCTCCAGCAGTCAAACAATTAACCAAGACACCCAGTAC.

In regard to this clone: Mouse gene names and germline throughout. With the read ending 1 residue before the CDR3 end, the germline J gene is used to fill in that end. This chain links TRBV26 with TRBJ1-5; D is undetermined. This CDR3 region has 14 residues. Trimming removed 4 bases at V and 0 bases at J, with 7 bases between. Germline values: CDR1 KGHPV, CDR2 FQNQEV (reference sequence). The CDR3 DNA, read in part, is TGTGCCAGCAGTCGACAAAATAACAACCAGGCTCCGCTT. As protein: CASSRQNNNQAPL. The whole CDR3 protein reads CASSRQNNNQAPLF.